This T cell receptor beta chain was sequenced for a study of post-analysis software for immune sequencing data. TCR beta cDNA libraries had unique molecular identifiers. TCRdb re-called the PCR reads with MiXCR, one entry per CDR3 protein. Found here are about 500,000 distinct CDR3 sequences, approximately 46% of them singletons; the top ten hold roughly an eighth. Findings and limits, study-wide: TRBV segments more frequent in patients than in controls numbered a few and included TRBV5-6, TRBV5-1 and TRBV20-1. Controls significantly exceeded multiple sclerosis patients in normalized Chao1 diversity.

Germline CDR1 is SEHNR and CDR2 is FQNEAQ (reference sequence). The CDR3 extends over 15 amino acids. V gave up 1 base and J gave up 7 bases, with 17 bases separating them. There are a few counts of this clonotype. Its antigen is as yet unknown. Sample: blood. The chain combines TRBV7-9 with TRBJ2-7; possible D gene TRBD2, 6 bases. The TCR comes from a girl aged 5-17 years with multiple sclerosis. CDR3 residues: CASSLGGANDDEQYF. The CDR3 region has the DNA TGTGCCAGCAGCTTAGGCGGGGCCAATGACGATGAGCAGTACTTC.